These 9 T cell receptor beta chains originate from one sample sequenced in a study of monozygotic twins with inflammatory bowel disease. TCRdb reprocessed the 5' RACE reads and keeps a single row for each CDR3 protein, giving no DNA. Recorded for this sample: just over 300,000 distinct CDR3 sequences. Sequencing was carried out using blood. The receptors were sampled from a human donor with ulcerative colitis or Crohn's disease, or a healthy co-twin of an affected twin (not recorded which).

The rearrangement uses TRBV9 and TRBJ1-5; there is no DNA to check the TCRdb D call of TRBD1. This CDR3 has 14 residues. Germline CDR1 and CDR2: SGDLS and YYNGEE. The chain's CDR3 is CASSERQAGQPQHF.

The chain couples TRBV28 to TRBJ1-2; as DNA is missing, the TRBD1 call by TCRdb cannot be tested. CDR1 is MDHEN, CDR2 SYDVKM, per germline. The CDR3 runs to 14 residues. The CDR3 is CASSFVGGLEGYTF.

J is TRBJ1-2 and V is TRBV12-3 or TRBV12-4. The CDR3 has 14 amino acids. This CDR3 is CASRAGRAVYGYTF.

The rearrangement uses TRBV28 and TRBJ2-7; TCRdb lists TRBD1, though no DNA is available to test this call. The length of the CDR3 is 16 residues. Germline assignment: CDR1 MDHEN and CDR2 SYDVKM. CDR3 sequence reads: CASSLAALVIIYEQYF.

V usage is TRBV5-1 and J usage is TRBJ1-4; the D call from TCRdb, TRBD1, cannot be confirmed without DNA. This CDR3 spans 17 amino acids. Germline V CDR1 and CDR2: SGHRS, YFSETQ. The CDR3 is CASSLGSGSGANEKLFF.

The V and J genes are TRBV7-2 and TRBJ2-2; no DNA is available, so the TRBD1 call from TCRdb remains unchecked. The CDR3 consists of 15 residues. Per germline, CDR1 SGHTA and CDR2 FQGNSA. The chain's CDR3 is CASSGVSRGSGELFF.

The gene calls are TRBV7-8 and TRBJ2-2; TCRdb calls TRBD1, which cannot be checked without DNA. Germline lookup yields CDR1 SGHVS and CDR2 FQNEAQ. The CDR3 totals 16 residues. CDR3 loop: CASSLGGAMNTGELFF.

The CDR3 sequence: CASTGVLGDTQYF. The chain joins TRBV5-1 to TRBJ2-3. The CDR3 has 13 residues. In germline, CDR1 is SGHRS, CDR2 YFSETQ.

V gene TRBV11-1 combines with J gene TRBJ2-5; no DNA is available, so the TRBD1 call from TCRdb remains unchecked. Per germline, CDR1 SGHAT and CDR2 FQDESV (reference sequence). This CDR3 has 19 amino acids. The CDR3 sequence is CASSLGGASPARSGETQYF.